The 3 T cell receptor beta chains presented below share a single source sample, sequenced in a study of blood T cells in healthy people across ages. The second PCR ran roughly 6 to 11 cycles with a sample-barcoded 5' primer and J-beta primers. Each CDR3 protein is one row after TCRdb ran MiXCR on the 5' RACE reads. This table holds some 690,000 distinct CDR3 sequences, about a fifth found once. Source material: blood. The receptors shown here come from a man between 65 and 79 years old in good health.

V is TRBV29-1 and J is TRBJ2-5; D perhaps matches TRBD1 (5 bases). Near its end, the DNA agrees better with TRBJ2-7, so the J call may be wrong. CDR3 length: 13 amino acids. Germline values: CDR1 SQVTM, CDR2 ANQGSEA. CDR3 nucleotide sequence: TGCAGCGGACAACAGGCCTCGACCTACGAGCAGTACTTC. Translated: CSGQQASTYEQYF.

This chain links TRBV5-6 with TRBJ2-3; no definite D call. The V end lost 0 bases, the J end lost 3 bases, and 14 bases lay between the germline ends. CDR3 length equals 16 residues. CDR1 and CDR2 (germline): SGHDT, YYEEEE. CDR3 residues: CASSLVQTRPTDTQYF. CDR3 sequence (DNA): TGTGCCAGCAGCTTGGTACAGACCAGACCTACAGATACGCAGTATTTT.

A word on this clonotype: The junction departs from germline at one end; a sequencing error may be responsible. The chain links TRBV5-1 to TRBJ1-2; D is undetermined. Germline CDR1 SGHRS, CDR2 YFSETQ. The length of the CDR3 is 12 residues. The CDR3 sequence: CASSLDNYGHTF. CDR3 coding DNA: TGCGCCAGCAGCTTGGATAACTATGGCCACACCTTC.